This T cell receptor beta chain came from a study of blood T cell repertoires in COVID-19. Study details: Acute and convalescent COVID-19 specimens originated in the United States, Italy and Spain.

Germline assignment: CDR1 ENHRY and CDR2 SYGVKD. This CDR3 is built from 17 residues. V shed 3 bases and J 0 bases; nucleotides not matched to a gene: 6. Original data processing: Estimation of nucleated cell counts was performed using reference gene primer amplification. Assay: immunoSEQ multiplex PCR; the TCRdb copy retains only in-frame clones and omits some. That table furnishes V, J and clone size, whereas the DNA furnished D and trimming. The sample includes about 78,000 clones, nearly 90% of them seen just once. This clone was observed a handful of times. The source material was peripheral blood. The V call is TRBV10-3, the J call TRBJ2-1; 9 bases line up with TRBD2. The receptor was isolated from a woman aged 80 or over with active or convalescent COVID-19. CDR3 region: CAISDGGTSSSYNEQFF. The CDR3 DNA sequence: TGTGCCATCAGTGACGGAGGGACTAGCAGCTCCTACAATGAGCAGTTCTTC.